Below, one T cell receptor (beta chain) is given with its context. V was clipped by 5 bases and J by 1 base, with 19 bases between them. Per germline, CDR1 MNHEY and CDR2 SMNVEV (reference sequence). The CDR3 runs 17 residues. Here immunoSEQ multiplex PCR was the method, and the copy in TCRdb shows in-frame clones only, minus some. The sample shows more than 75,000 clones, over 85% of them seen only once. These data come from a study of control samples from healthy donors and cancer patients. The V gene is TRBV27, the J gene TRBJ2-3; D may be TRBD2 (6 bases). This sequence originates from a man between 50 and 59 years old in good health. The sample was blood. CDR3 in DNA: TGTGCCAGCAGTGGACAAGGCGGTTGGAGGGGCACAGATACGCAGTATTTT. Its protein is CASSGQGGWRGTDTQYF.